This is a list of T cell receptor beta chains from one sample in a study of neurological immune-mediated disorders. TCRdb fed the 5' RACE reads into MiXCR, producing one record per CDR3 protein. Of tens of thousands of distinct CDR3 sequences detected, about 15% appear once; the ten largest clones hold roughly 27%. The sequenced sample was PBMCs. The receptors come from a man between 65 and 85 years old in good health. The CDR3 runs from the conserved cysteine through the conserved F or W.

>TRBJ2-2|TRBV20-1
CSATSAVGELFF
>TRBJ1-4|TRBV11-3
CASSGPFTGTLDQSPTNEKLFF
>TRBJ1-4|TRBV7-2
CASSFQRTNEKLFF
>TRBJ2-7|TRBV28
CASSGSDRGPRSSYEQYF
>TRBJ2-3|TRBV29-1
CSVGGDVKSTDTQYF
>TRBJ2-2|TRBV27
CASTPNLRGRTGELFF
>TRBJ2-3|TRBV29-1
CSVSGTSGVPSTDTQYF
>TRBJ2-5|TRBV7-2
CASSSGRLQETQYF
>TRBJ2-3|TRBV12-3/TRBV12-4
CASSFPAWGAVRDTQYF
>TRBJ2-1|TRBV7-9
CASSLSSNEQFF
>TRBJ2-7|TRBV6-5
CASSYRPGLGQGQYF
>TRBJ2-7|TRBV5-1
CASSPQGASYEQYF
>TRBJ2-3|TRBV10-3
CAISESSGGAWDTQYF
>TRBJ1-2|TRBV28
CASSFGGVLGYTF
>TRBJ2-1|TRBV29-1
CSVESSGAYNEQFF
>TRBJ1-2|TRBV29-1
CSVETRVSIGGYTF
>TRBJ2-2|TRBV5-4
CASSLGAGPTGELFF
>TRBJ2-7|TRBV12-3/TRBV12-4
CASNVRGAVEQYF
>TRBJ1-6|TRBV4-2
CASSQEPTSPLHF
>TRBJ2-3|TRBV20-1
CSASDRQGAWDTQYF
>TRBJ2-7|TRBV4-3
CASSQGGTGVSSYEQYF
>TRBJ1-5|TRBV27
CASSLGRRKINPYSNQPQHF
>TRBJ2-3|TRBV9
CASSQKLTDTQYF